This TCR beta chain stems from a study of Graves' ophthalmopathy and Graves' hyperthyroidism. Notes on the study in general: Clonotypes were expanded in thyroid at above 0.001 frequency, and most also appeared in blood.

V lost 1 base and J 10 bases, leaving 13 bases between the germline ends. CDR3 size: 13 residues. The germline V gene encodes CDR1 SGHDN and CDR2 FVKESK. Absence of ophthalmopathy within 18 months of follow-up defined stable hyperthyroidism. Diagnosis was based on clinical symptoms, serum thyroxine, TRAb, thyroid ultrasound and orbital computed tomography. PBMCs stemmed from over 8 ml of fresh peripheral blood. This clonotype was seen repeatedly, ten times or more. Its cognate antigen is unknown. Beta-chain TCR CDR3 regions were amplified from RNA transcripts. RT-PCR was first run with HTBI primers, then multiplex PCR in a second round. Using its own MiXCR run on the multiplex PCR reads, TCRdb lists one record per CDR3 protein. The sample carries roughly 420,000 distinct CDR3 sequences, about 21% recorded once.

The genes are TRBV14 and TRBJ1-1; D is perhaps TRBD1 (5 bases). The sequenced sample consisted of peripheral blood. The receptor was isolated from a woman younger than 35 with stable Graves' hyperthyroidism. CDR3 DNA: TGTGCCAGCAGCCAAGTGGCCGGGGGATTAGCTTTCTTT. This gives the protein CASSQVAGGLAFF.